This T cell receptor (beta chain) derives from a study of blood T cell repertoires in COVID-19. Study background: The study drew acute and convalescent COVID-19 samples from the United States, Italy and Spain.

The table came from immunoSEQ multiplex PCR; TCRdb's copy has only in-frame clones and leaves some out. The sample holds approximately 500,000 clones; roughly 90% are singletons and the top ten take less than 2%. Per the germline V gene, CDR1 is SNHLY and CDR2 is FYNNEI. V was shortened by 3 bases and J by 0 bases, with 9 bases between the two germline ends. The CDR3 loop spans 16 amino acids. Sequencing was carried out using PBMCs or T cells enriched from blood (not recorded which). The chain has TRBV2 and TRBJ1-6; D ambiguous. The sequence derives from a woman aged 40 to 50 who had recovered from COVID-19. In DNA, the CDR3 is TGTGCCAGCAGTGAGGGCAGCTCCTCCTATAATTCACCCCTCCACTTT. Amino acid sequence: CASSEGSSSYNSPLHF.